The rows below give T cell receptor beta chains drawn from one sample of a study of CD8+ T cells in alopecia areata. TCRdb's table, derived via immunoSEQ multiplex PCR, lists solely in-frame clones and lacks some. The table shows 120,000 or so clones, with 45% to 50% occurring only once. What was sequenced was NKG2D-low CD8+ T cells sorted from blood. These TCRs come from a human donor with alopecia areata. Both conserved end residues are part of each CDR3. Each record gives: V gene, D gene, J gene, clone size, CDR3 DNA, CDR3 protein. The D gene is left open where the match is weak. Size values are once, few and many counts, or a class for expanded clones, and some rows have none.

V gene: TRBV14; D gene: TRBD1; J gene: TRBJ2-7; clone size: few; CDR3 DNA: TGTGCCAGCAGCTTCCAGGGGGCGTCCTACGAGCAGTACTTC; CDR3 protein: CASSFQGASYEQYF
V gene: TRBV9; D gene: TRBD1; J gene: TRBJ2-5; clone size: .; CDR3 DNA: TGTGCCAGCAGCCCAGACAGGGTGGTCGGGGAGACCCAGTACTTC; CDR3 protein: CASSPDRVVGETQYF
V gene: TRBV29-1; D gene: TRBD2; J gene: TRBJ2-3; clone size: few; CDR3 DNA: TGCAGCGTTGATTCGGGAACACCGGGGGGGATCGCAGATACGCAGTATTTT; CDR3 protein: CSVDSGTPGGIADTQYF
V gene: TRBV29-1; D gene: .; J gene: TRBJ2-1; clone size: .; CDR3 DNA: TGCAGCGTTGAAGGAGTAGCTTTGAGCTCCTACAATGAGCAGTTCTTC; CDR3 protein: CSVEGVALSSYNEQFF
V gene: TRBV7-6; D gene: .; J gene: TRBJ2-3; clone size: .; CDR3 DNA: TGTGCCAGCAGCTTAGCGGGGGGGGCTAGCACAGATACGCAGTATTTT; CDR3 protein: CASSLAGGASTDTQYF
V gene: TRBV30; D gene: TRBD1; J gene: TRBJ2-2; clone size: .; CDR3 DNA: TGTGCCTGGAGTGTCGGGACAGAAAACACCGGGGAGCTGTTTTTT; CDR3 protein: CAWSVGTENTGELFF
V gene: TRBV7-9; D gene: .; J gene: TRBJ1-2; clone size: few; CDR3 DNA: TGTGCCAGCAGCAGGGACGGACTTAACTATGGCTACACCTTC; CDR3 protein: CASSRDGLNYGYTF
V gene: TRBV29-1; D gene: TRBD1; J gene: TRBJ2-7; clone size: .; CDR3 DNA: TGCAGCGTTTCTCGGGACAGGGTATACGAGCAGTACTTC; CDR3 protein: CSVSRDRVYEQYF
V gene: TRBV29-1; D gene: TRBD1; J gene: TRBJ2-2; clone size: few; CDR3 DNA: TGCAGCGCCTACGACAGGGGCGGCCGCACCGGGGAGCTGTTTTTT; CDR3 protein: CSAYDRGGRTGELFF
V gene: TRBV20-1; D gene: .; J gene: TRBJ2-1; clone size: .; CDR3 DNA: TGCAGTGCTCCAATTTGGGGTGAGCAGTTCTTC; CDR3 protein: CSAPIWGEQFF
V gene: TRBV2; D gene: .; J gene: TRBJ1-1; clone size: few; CDR3 DNA: TGTGCCAGTACGCGGGTTGTTGAAGCTTTCTTT; CDR3 protein: CASTRVVEAFF
V gene: TRBV4-3; D gene: TRBD1; J gene: TRBJ1-2; clone size: once; CDR3 DNA: TGCGCCAGCAGCCATGGGGAGGGGGCCTATGGCTACACCTTC; CDR3 protein: CASSHGEGAYGYTF
V gene: TRBV29-1; D gene: .; J gene: TRBJ2-5; clone size: few; CDR3 DNA: TGCAGCGCTTGGCACAGTGGGGCCCAGTACTTC; CDR3 protein: CSAWHSGAQYF
V gene: TRBV28; D gene: TRBD1; J gene: TRBJ1-2; clone size: .; CDR3 DNA: TGTGCCAGCAGTCCACCACGACAGGGACGGTATGGCTACACCTTC; CDR3 protein: CASSPPRQGRYGYTF